The source of this T cell receptor (beta chain) is a study of cytomegalovirus exposure and HLA in healthy donors. For the study at large: Counted in an early data release were roughly 81 million unique TCRs from HLA-typed donors. Researchers found that about 84% of 398 genotyped donors fell within the Caucasian-associated ancestry cluster. Study results and caveats: TCR beta sequences reportedly predicted the HLA-A and HLA-B alleles of most subjects accurately.

This CDR3 region has 13 residues. With 7 bases clipped from V and 6 bases from J, the junction kept 9 bases outside the gene matches. Germline V gene lookup returns CDR1 MGHDK and CDR2 SYGVNS. As concerns this clone: The target antigen is unknown.

The PCR contained 60 Vbeta and 13 Jbeta primers. Clones were read by immunoSEQ multiplex PCR, and TCRdb kept only the in-frame ones, dropping some. The sample has 95,000 to 150,000 clones, around 80% seen once. Each of the donors was a healthy bone marrow donor. Material for sequencing was PBMCs. This chain joins TRBV25-1 and TRBJ2-7; 7 positions agree with TRBD1. The receptor's source is a woman aged 30 to 39 in good health and CMV-seronegative. The CDR3 loop is CASTRTGSAEQYF. As DNA, the CDR3 is TGTGCCAGCACCAGGACAGGTTCGGCCGAGCAGTACTTC.